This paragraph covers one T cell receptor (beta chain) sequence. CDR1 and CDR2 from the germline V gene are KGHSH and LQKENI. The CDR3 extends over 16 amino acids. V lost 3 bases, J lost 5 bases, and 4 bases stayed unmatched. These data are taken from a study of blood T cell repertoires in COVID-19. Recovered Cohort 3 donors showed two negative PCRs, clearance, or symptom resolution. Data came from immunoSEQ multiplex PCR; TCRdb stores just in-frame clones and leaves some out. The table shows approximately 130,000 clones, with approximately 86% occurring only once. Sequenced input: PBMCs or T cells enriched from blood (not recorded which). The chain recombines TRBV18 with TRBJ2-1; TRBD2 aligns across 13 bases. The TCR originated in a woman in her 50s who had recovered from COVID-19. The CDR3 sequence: CASSPTSGGTHNEQFF. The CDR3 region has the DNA TGTGCCAGCTCACCGACTAGCGGGGGGACCCACAATGAGCAGTTCTTC.